This T cell receptor beta chain was recorded in a study of T cell responses to AZD1222 COVID-19 vaccine. In the study overall: Whether given at about 4 or about 12 weeks, second doses were pooled.

Regarding the study as a whole: Scientists sampled the repertoires only once the peak T cell response had passed. Females made up more of the donors, who were largely white British, and clonal diversity may have come out too low. In the spike-specific TCR repertoire, nearly half reportedly target unmutated variant regions.

Assay used: immunoSEQ multiplex PCR; TCRdb lists only in-frame clones, some missing. The sample carries about 130,000 clones, approximately 88% recorded once. As regards this clone: Its antigen is not identified.

Germline V lookup: CDR1 SQVTM, CDR2 ANQGSEA. V gave up 6 bases and J gave up 4 bases, with 15 bases separating them. The CDR3 is made up of 14 amino acids. This sequence was found in an adult in good health. The chain carries TRBV29-1 and TRBJ2-2; the D gene could be TRBD1 or TRBD2 (5 bases each). The sample was peripheral blood, taken on day 0 of AZD1222 vaccination. CDR3 nucleotides: TGCAGCGTGAGCGGCCGACAGACCACCGGGGAGCTGTTTTTT. Protein sequence: CSVSGRQTTGELFF.